These T cell receptor beta chains were read from a single sample in a study of radiotherapy plus CTLA-4 blockade in lung cancer. The method was immunoSEQ multiplex PCR; TCRdb's version includes in-frame clones alone and lacks a portion of them. The sample has tens of thousands of clones; roughly 86% are singletons. Sequenced material: peripheral blood, taken from a patient treated with radiotherapy plus ipilimumab. These receptors were taken from a human donor with non-small cell lung cancer that progressed on radiotherapy plus ipilimumab. The CDR3 runs from the conserved cysteine through the conserved F or W. Fields, in order: J gene, D gene, V gene, clone size, CDR3 protein, CDR3 DNA. The D gene is left open where the match is weak. Rows may omit the clone size; those that give it use once, few, many or a size class.

TRBJ1-2	NA	TRBV29-1	NA	CSVEGGANYGYTF	TGCAGCGTAGAGGGGGGTGCGAACTATGGCTACACCTTC
TRBJ1-1	NA	TRBV4-2	NA	CASSQVDFPPYTEAFF	TGTGCCAGCAGCCAAGTGGATTTCCCTCCCTACACTGAAGCTTTCTTT
TRBJ2-5	NA	TRBV7-9	NA	CASSFRQGETQYF	TGTGCCAGCAGCTTCCGGCAGGGAGAGACCCAGTACTTC
TRBJ1-5	NA	TRBV30	NA	CAWSVNPGGNQPQHF	TGTGCCTGGAGTGTAAACCCCGGGGGCAATCAGCCCCAGCATTTT
TRBJ1-6	TRBD1	TRBV5-6	NA	CASSLYRGADNSPLHF	TGTGCCAGCAGCTTGTACAGGGGCGCCGATAATTCACCCCTCCACTTT
TRBJ1-5	TRBD1	TRBV5-1	NA	CASRPGTGDQPQHF	TGCGCCAGCCGCCCCGGGACAGGGGACCAGCCCCAGCATTTT
TRBJ1-6	TRBD1	TRBV28	NA	CASTPKEGGSSPLHF	TGTGCCAGCACCCCAAAGGAAGGGGGCTCATCACCCCTCCACTTT
TRBJ2-1	NA	TRBV10-3	NA	CAITPDRYNEQFF	TGTGCCATCACTCCGGACAGATACAATGAGCAGTTCTTC
TRBJ2-2	NA	TRBV9	NA	CASSVFSASTGELFF	TGTGCCAGCAGCGTATTTAGCGCATCTACCGGGGAGCTGTTTTTT
TRBJ2-1	TRBD1	TRBV7-2	NA	CASSHLRQGPYNEQFF	TGTGCCAGCAGCCACCTGCGACAGGGCCCCTACAATGAGCAGTTCTTC
TRBJ1-5	NA	TRBV6-5	NA	CASRTGKGGNQPQHF	TGTGCCAGCAGAACGGGAAAAGGGGGTAATCAGCCCCAGCATTTT
TRBJ2-2	NA	TRBV27	NA	CASNGASNTGELFF	TGTGCCAGCAACGGGGCTTCAAACACCGGGGAGCTGTTTTTT
TRBJ2-7	NA	TRBV7-2	once	CASGTGHPYEQYF	TGTGCCAGCGGCACGGGACACCCCTACGAGCAGTACTTC
TRBJ2-7	NA	TRBV18	NA	CASSPRDYEQYF	TGTGCCAGCTCACCGAGGGACTACGAGCAGTACTTC
TRBJ2-1	TRBD2	TRBV27	NA	CASTQSAGGSAGGEQFF	TGTGCCAGCACCCAGTCGGCGGGAGGGTCGGCCGGCGGTGAGCAGTTCTTC
TRBJ1-3	NA	TRBV5-4	few	CASHTPGQARNTIYF	TGTGCCAGCCACACCCCGGGGCAGGCCCGAAACACCATATATTTT
TRBJ1-1	NA	TRBV18	NA	CASSSGNTEAFF	TGTGCCAGCTCCTCAGGGAACACTGAAGCTTTCTTT
TRBJ2-7	TRBD2	TRBV6-5	NA	CASSRLGTSMREQYF	TGTGCCAGCAGCCGCCTTGGGACTAGCATGCGGGAGCAGTACTTC
TRBJ1-2	NA	TRBV30	few	CAWVPVGTNRYGYTF	TGTGCCTGGGTCCCGGTCGGAACAAACCGATATGGCTACACCTTC
TRBJ1-3	NA	TRBV18	few	CASSPPMGSGNTIYF	TGTGCCAGCTCACCACCAATGGGGTCTGGAAACACCATATATTTT
TRBJ2-7	TRBD2	TRBV30	NA	CAWSSRTSGPSRTIEEQYF	TGTGCCTGGAGTTCCCGGACTAGCGGTCCATCGAGGACGATAGAGGAGCAGTACTTC
TRBJ1-2	NA	TRBV6-1	NA	CASSEGAGSRLPF	TGTGCCAGCAGTGAAGGAGCAGGGAGTAGGTTGCCCTTC
TRBJ1-2	NA	TRBV5-4	NA	CASSLAAENYGYTF	TGTGCCAGCAGCTTGGCCGCGGAGAACTATGGCTACACCTTC
TRBJ2-1	TRBD2	TRBV19	NA	CASSRLAGTYNEQFF	TGTGCCAGTAGTAGACTAGCGGGCACCTACAATGAGCAGTTCTTC
TRBJ2-1	NA	TRBV7-9	NA	CASSLRGNEQFF	TGTGCCAGCAGCTTGCGGGGTAATGAGCAGTTCTTC
TRBJ2-3	NA	TRBV4-1	NA	CASSRTGTSGADTQYF	TGCGCCAGCAGCCGTACCGGGACTTCCGGCGCAGATACGCAGTATTTT
TRBJ2-7	NA	TRBV27	NA	CASSLKLGLSYEQYF	TGTGCCAGCAGTCTGAAACTAGGACTCTCCTACGAGCAGTACTTC
TRBJ1-5	NA	TRBV4-2	NA	CASSQEGLGRTYSNQPQHF	TGTGCCAGCAGCCAAGAGGGGTTAGGCAGAACCTATAGCAATCAGCCCCAGCATTTT
TRBJ2-7	NA	TRBV1	NA	CTSSPQTSGGTYEQYF	TGCACCAGCAGCCCTCAGACTAGCGGGGGAACCTACGAGCAGTACTTC
TRBJ2-1	TRBD1	TRBV18	NA	CASSPPTGYNEQFF	TGTGCCAGCTCACCGCCGACAGGGTACAATGAGCAGTTCTTC
TRBJ1-2	TRBD1	TRBV5-6	NA	CASSFRDRGLGYTF	TGTGCCAGCAGCTTCCGGGACAGGGGGCTTGGCTACACCTTC
TRBJ2-2	NA	TRBV5-4	NA	CASSAPASGFTGELFF	TGTGCCAGCAGCGCCCCGGCGAGTGGGTTCACCGGGGAGCTGTTTTTT
TRBJ2-2	NA	TRBV6-1	once	CASSGGRGSPMRTGELFF	TGTGCCAGCAGTGGGGGACGGGGCAGCCCGATGCGGACCGGGGAGCTGTTTTTT
TRBJ2-1	TRBD2	TRBV29-1	NA	CSARSGGAREQFF	TGCAGCGCGCGGTCGGGGGGGGCCCGCGAGCAGTTCTTC
TRBJ2-2	NA	TRBV20-1	NA	CSATVTGELFF	TGCAGTGCCACGGTCACCGGGGAGCTGTTTTTT